One and the same sample provided the 5 T cell receptor beta chains below, sequenced in a study of blood T cell repertoires in COVID-19. Libraries were prepared by immunoSEQ multiplex PCR; TCRdb keeps only in-frame clonotypes and omits some of them. Seen here are 130,000 or so clones, about 74% observed once, and the top ten hold around 17%. Sequenced sample: peripheral blood. These receptors were collected from a man aged 45 to 65 with acute or convalescent COVID-19.

The V and J genes are TRBV7-7 and TRBJ2-2; 9 nucleotides match TRBD2. V was pared by 5 bases and J by 3 bases, with 10 bases of the junction left unmatched. CDR1 is SSHAT, CDR2 FNYEAQ, per germline (reference sequence). CDR3 length: 17 residues. DNA of the CDR3: TGTGCCAGCAGCCCCCTGGGCGGGGGGGCCGACACCGGGGAGCTGTTTTTT. It specifies CASSPLGGGADTGELFF. Looking up the rest from reference TRBV7-7 and TRBJ2-2 gives the full variable domain: GAGVSQSPRYKVTKRGQDVTLRCDPISSHATLYWYQQALGQGPEFLTYFNYEAQPDKSGLPSDRFSAERPEGSISTLTIQRTEQRDSAMYRCASSPLGGGADTGELFFGEGSRLTVL.

This clone occurred once. The rearrangement uses TRBV2 and TRBJ1-2; TRBD1 might be the D (6 bases). Germline V lookup: CDR1 SNHLY, CDR2 FYNNEI. The V and J ends lost 6 bases and 14 bases respectively, with 19 bases between them. The CDR3 consists of 12 residues. CDR3 DNA sequence: TGTGCCAGCAGCCCAAGACAGGCGCGAAGGACCTTC. Amino acids: CASSPRQARRTF.

The chain links TRBV7-6 to TRBJ2-3, with 8 positions matching TRBD2. CDR3 length: 17 amino acids. Germline values: CDR1 SGHVS, CDR2 FNYEAQ. J gave up 0 bases and V 5 bases, and 10 bases lay outside the gene matches. The CDR3 sequence: CASSVSLAGKSTDTQYF. The CDR3, as DNA: TGTGCCAGCAGCGTATCATTAGCGGGGAAAAGCACAGATACGCAGTATTTT.

This clone has a handful of counts. This chain uses TRBV11-2 with TRBJ1-6; D is uncertain. Trimming took 4 bases from V and 8 from J, leaving 3 bases between them. Germline CDR1 is SGHAT and CDR2 is FQNNGV. The CDR3 extends over 11 amino acids. The CDR3 nucleotides read TGTGCCAGCAGCTCCGATTCACCCCTCCACTTT. It codes for CASSSDSPLHF.

The V gene is TRBV4-1, the J gene TRBJ1-3, with 7 bases lining up with TRBD1. Germline CDR1 and CDR2: MGHRA and YSYEKL. J lost 4 bases, V lost 1 base, and 7 bases had no gene match. The CDR3 length is 16 residues. CDR3 in amino acids: CASSQGQGSGGNTIYF. The CDR3 nucleotides read TGCGCCAGCAGCCAAGGACAGGGTTCGGGGGGAAACACCATATATTTT.